The 3 T cell receptor beta chains reported below all come from one sample, sequenced in a study of blood T cell repertoires in COVID-19. TCRdb keeps only in-frame clones here, not all; method: immunoSEQ multiplex PCR. Among around 150,000 clones listed, more than 60% were seen once. Sequencing was performed on peripheral blood. These receptors were taken from a man aged 45-65 years with acute or convalescent COVID-19.

This clone was recorded only once. The chain employs TRBV5-1 and TRBJ2-5, with 9 bases fitting TRBD1. CDR1 SGHRS and CDR2 YFSETQ come from the germline V gene. With V trimmed by 2 bases and J by 2 bases, 1 base remained unmatched. The length of the CDR3 is 14 residues. The DNA for the CDR3 is TGCGCCAGCAGCTTCGGACAGGGGCAAGAGACCCAGTACTTC. This sequence encodes CASSFGQGQETQYF.

The chain has TRBV19 and TRBJ1-5; maybe TRBD1 (5 bases). In germline, CDR1 is LNHDA, CDR2 SQIVND (reference sequence). The CDR3 runs to 17 residues. The V end lost 1 base, the J end lost 0 bases, and 13 bases lay between the germline ends. This CDR3 reads CASSIASGAYSNQPQHF. In nucleotides, the CDR3 is TGTGCCAGTAGTATAGCTTCTGGGGCTTATAGCAATCAGCCCCAGCATTTT.

The rearrangement joins TRBV27 to TRBJ1-2, with 7 bases matching TRBD1. After removal of 6 bases from V and 4 bases from J, the junction contained 2 bases not matched to a gene. Germline V CDR1 and CDR2: MNHEY, SMNVEV (reference sequence). The CDR3 consists of 12 residues. CDR3 nucleotides: TGTGCCAGCAGACAGGGGTCCTATGGCTACACCTTC. Its translation: CASRQGSYGYTF.